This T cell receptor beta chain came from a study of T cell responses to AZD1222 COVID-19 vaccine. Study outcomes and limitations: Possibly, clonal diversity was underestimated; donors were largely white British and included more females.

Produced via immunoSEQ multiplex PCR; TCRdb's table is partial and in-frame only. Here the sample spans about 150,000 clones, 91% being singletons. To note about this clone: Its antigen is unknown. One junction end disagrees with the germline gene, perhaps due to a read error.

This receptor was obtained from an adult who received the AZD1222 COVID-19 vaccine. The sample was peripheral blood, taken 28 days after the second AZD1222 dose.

The CDR3 DNA is TGTGCTAGCAGCCTAGGACTAGCGGGACAAGAGACCCAGTACTTC. Protein sequence: CASSLGLAGQETQYF. The chain recombines TRBV7-7 with TRBJ2-5; 12 bases are a match to TRBD2. The CDR3 sequence is 15 residues long. CDR1 and CDR2 (germline): SSHAT, FNYEAQ (reference sequence).